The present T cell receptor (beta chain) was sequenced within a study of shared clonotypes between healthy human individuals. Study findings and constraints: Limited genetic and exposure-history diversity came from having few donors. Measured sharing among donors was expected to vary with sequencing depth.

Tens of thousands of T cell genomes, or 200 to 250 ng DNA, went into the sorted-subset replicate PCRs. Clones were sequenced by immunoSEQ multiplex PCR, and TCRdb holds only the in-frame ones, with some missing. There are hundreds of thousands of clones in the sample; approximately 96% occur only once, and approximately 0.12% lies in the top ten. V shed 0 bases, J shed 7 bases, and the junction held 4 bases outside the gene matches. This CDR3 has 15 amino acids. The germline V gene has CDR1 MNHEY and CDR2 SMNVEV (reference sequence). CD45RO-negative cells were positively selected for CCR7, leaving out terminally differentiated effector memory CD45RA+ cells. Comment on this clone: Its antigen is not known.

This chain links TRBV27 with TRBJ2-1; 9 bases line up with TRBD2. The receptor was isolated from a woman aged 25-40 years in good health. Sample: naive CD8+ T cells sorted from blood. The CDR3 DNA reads TGTGCCAGCAGTTTATCGGCCAGCGGGAGGAATGAGCAGTTCTTC. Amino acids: CASSLSASGRNEQFF.